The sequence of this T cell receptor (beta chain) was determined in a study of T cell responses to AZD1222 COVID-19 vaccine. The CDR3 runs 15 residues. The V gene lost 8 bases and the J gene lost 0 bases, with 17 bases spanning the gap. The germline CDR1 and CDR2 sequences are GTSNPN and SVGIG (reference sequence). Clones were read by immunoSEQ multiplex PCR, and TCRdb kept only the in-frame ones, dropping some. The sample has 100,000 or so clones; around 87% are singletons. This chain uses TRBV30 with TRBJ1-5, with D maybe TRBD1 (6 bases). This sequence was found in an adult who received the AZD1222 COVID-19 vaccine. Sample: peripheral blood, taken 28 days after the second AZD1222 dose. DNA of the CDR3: TGTGCCGCGAGTGGGGGCCTCTATAGCAATCAGCCCCAGCATTTT. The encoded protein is CAASGGLYSNQPQHF.